This TCR beta chain was sequenced during a study of CDR3 diversity in severe acne. TCRdb re-derived calls from the PCR reads in MiXCR, one entry per CDR3 protein. The sample lists roughly 81,000 distinct CDR3 sequences; about 48% were seen once. This clonotype ranks as medium-sized. V lost 3 bases and J lost 6; bases outside the gene matches: 2. The CDR3 covers 13 residues. Germline CDR1 and CDR2: SGHRS and YFSETQ. The chain links TRBV5-1 to TRBJ2-1; 8 nucleotides agree with TRBD2. The TCR sequence derives from a male donor in good health, serving as a control. What was sequenced was blood. The CDR3 here is CASSYGTSNEQFF. In DNA, the CDR3 is TGCGCCAGCAGCTACGGGACTAGCAATGAGCAGTTCTTC.